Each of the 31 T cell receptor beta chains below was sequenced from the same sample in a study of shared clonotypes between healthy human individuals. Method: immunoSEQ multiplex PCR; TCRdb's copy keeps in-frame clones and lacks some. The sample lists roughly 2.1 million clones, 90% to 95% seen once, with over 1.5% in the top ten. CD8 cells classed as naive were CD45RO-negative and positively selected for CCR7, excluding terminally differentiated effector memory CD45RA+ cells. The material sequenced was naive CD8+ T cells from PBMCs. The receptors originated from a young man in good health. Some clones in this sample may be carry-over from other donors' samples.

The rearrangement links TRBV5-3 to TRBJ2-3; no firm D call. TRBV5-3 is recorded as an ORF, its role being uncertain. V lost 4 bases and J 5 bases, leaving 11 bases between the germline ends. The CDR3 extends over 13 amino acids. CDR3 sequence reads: CARSPFLVDTQYF. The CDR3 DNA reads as TGTGCCAGAAGCCCTTTCCTGGTAGATACGCAGTATTTT.

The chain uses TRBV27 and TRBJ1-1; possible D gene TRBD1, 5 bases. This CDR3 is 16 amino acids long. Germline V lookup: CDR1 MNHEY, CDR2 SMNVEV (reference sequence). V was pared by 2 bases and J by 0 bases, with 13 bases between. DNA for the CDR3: TGTGCCAGCAGTTTAGTCTGGGCAGGGCTGAACACTGAAGCTTTCTTT. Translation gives CASSLVWAGLNTEAFF.

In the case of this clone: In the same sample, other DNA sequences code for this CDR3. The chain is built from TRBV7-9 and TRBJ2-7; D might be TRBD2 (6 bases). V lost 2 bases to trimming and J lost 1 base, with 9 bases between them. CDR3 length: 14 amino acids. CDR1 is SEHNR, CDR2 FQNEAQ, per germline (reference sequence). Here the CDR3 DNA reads TGTGCCAGCAGCTTATCCGGGACTTCCTACGAGCAGTACTTC. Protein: CASSLSGTSYEQYF. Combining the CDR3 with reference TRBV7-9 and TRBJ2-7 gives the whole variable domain DTGVSQNPRHKITKRGQNVTFRCDPISEHNRLYWYRQTLGQGPEFLTYFQNEAQLEKSRLLSDRFSAERPKGSFSTLEIQRTEQGDSAMYLCASSLSGTSYEQYFGPGTRLTVT.

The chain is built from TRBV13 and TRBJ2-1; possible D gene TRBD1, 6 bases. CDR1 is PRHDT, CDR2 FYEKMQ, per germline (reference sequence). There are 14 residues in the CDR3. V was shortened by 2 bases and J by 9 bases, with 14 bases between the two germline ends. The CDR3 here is CASSLPRKGGEQFF. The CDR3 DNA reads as TGTGCCAGCAGCTTACCCCGGAAAGGGGGTGAGCAGTTCTTC.

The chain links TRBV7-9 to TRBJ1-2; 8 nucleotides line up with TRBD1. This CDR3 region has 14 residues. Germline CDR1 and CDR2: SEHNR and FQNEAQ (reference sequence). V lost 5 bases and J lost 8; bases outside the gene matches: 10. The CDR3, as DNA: TGTGCCAGCAGCCAGGGGGCCGACCTGTTGGGCTACACCTTC. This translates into CASSQGADLLGYTF.

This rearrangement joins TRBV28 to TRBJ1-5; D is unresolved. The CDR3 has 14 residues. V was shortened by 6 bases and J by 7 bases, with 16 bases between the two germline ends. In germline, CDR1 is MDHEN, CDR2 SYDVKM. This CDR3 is CASRQQPDRQPQHF. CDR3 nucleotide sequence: TGTGCCAGCAGGCAACAGCCGGATCGGCAGCCCCAGCATTTT.

In DNA form, the CDR3 reads TGTGCCAGCAGTTATTCGTCCATGCTAGCCAAAAACATTCAGTACTTC. It yields the protein CASSYSSMLAKNIQYF. The V gene is TRBV6-6, the J gene TRBJ2-4; D not certain. The CDR3 contains 16 residues. V dropped 3 bases and J dropped 0 bases, with 12 bases sitting between them. Germline V CDR1 and CDR2: MNHNY, SVGAGI (reference sequence).

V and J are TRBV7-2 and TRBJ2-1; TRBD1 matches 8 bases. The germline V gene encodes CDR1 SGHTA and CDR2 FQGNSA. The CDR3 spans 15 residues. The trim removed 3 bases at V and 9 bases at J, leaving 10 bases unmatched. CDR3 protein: CASSFLAGGEVEQFF. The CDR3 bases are TGTGCCAGCAGCTTCTTGGCAGGGGGCGAGGTTGAGCAGTTCTTC.

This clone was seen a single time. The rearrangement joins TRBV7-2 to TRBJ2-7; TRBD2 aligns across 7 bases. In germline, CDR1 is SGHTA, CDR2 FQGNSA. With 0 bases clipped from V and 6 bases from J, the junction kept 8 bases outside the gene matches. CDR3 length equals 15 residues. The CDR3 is CASSLAERGWSEQYF. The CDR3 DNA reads TGTGCCAGCAGCTTAGCCGAGCGGGGTTGGAGCGAGCAGTACTTC.

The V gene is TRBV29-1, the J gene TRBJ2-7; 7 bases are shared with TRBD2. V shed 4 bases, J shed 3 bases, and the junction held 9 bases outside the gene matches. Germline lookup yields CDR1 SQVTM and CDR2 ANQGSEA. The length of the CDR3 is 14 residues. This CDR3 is CSVGRGGSFYEQYF. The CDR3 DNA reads TGCAGCGTTGGGAGGGGCGGGAGCTTCTACGAGCAGTACTTC.

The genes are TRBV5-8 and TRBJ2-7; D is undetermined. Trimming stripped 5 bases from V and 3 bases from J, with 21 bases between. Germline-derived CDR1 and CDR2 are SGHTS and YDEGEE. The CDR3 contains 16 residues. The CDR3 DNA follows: TGTGCCAGCAGACCCGAGTGGGCAGAGACCTACTACGAGCAGTACTTC. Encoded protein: CASRPEWAETYYEQYF.

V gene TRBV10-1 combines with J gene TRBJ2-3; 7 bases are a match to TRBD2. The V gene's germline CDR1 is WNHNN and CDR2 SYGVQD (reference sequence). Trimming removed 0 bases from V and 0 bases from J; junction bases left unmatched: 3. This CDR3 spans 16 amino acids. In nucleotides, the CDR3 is TGCGCCAGCAGTGAGTCGCGCGGGAGAAGCACAGATACGCAGTATTTT. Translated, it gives CASSESRGRSTDTQYF.

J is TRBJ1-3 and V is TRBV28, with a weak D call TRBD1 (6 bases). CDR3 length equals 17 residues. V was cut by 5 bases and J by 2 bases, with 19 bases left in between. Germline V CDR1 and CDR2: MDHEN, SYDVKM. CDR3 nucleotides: TGTGCCAGCAGTGGGTTACAGGGAGCGTTGACTGGAAACACCATATATTTT. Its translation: CASSGLQGALTGNTIYF.

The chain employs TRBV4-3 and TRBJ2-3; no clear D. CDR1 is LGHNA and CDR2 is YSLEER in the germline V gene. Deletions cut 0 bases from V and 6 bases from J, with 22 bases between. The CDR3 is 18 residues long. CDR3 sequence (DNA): TGCGCCAGCAGCCAAGATAATGTAGGCCCCCCGAGGCACGATACGCAGTATTTT. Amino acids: CASSQDNVGPPRHDTQYF.

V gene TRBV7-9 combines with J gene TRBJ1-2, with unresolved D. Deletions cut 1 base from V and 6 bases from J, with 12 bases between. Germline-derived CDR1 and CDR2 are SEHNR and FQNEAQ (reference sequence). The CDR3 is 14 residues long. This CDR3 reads CASSLVLEINGYTF. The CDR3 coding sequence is TGTGCCAGCAGCTTAGTGTTAGAGATCAATGGCTACACCTTC.

Here the CDR3 DNA reads TGTGCCATCAGACTAGTTGGTCCCGAGCAGTACTTC. It translates to CAIRLVGPEQYF. This chain uses TRBV6-1 with TRBJ2-7, with D maybe TRBD2 (6 bases). V shed 10 bases and J shed 6 bases, with 16 bases lying between them. This CDR3 is 12 amino acids long. Germline-derived CDR1 and CDR2 are MNHNS and SASEGT.

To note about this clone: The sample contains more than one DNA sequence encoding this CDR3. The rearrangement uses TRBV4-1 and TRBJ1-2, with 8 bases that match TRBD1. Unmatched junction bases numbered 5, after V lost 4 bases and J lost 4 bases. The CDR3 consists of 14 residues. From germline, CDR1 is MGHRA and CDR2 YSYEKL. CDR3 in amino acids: CASSPGQGAYGYTF. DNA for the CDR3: TGCGCCAGCAGCCCGGGGCAGGGGGCCTATGGCTACACCTTC.

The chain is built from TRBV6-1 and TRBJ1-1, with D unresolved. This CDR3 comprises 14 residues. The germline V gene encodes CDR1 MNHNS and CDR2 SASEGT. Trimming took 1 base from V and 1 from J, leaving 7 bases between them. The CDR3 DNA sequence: TGTGCCAGCAGTGAAGGCTGGCCGAACACTGAAGCTTTCTTT. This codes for CASSEGWPNTEAFF.

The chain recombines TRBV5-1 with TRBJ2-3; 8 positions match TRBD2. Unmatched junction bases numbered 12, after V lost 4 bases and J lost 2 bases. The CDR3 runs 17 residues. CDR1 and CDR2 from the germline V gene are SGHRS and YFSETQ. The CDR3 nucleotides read TGCGCCAGCAGCGGGGGACCCCTTAGCGGGAACACAGATACGCAGTATTTT. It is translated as CASSGGPLSGNTDTQYF.

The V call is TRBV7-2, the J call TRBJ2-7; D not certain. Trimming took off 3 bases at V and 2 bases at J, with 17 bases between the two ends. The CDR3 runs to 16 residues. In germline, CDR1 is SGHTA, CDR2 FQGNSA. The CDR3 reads CASSFRAASDTYEQYF. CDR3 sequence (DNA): TGTGCCAGCAGCTTCCGGGCCGCGTCAGACACCTACGAGCAGTACTTC.

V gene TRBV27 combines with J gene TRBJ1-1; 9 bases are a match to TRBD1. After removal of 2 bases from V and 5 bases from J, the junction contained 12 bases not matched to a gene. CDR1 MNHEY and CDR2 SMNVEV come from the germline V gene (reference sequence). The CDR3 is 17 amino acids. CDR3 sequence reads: CASSLIGTQGARTEAFF. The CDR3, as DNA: TGTGCCAGCAGTTTAATCGGCACACAGGGGGCGCGAACTGAAGCTTTCTTT.

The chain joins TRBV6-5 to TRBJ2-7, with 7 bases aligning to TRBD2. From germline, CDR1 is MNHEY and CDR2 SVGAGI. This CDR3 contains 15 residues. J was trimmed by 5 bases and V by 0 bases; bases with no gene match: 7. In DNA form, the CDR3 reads TGTGCCAGCAGTTACTCGGGGGAGGGTTTGGACGAGCAGTACTTC. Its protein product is CASSYSGEGLDEQYF.

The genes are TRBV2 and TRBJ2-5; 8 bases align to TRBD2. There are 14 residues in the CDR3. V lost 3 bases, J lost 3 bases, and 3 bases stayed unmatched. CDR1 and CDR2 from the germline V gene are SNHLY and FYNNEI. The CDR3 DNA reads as TGTGCCAGCAGTGACCGAGCGGGAGAAGAGACCCAGTACTTC. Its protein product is CASSDRAGEETQYF. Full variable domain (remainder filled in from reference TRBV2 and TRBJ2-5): EPEVTQTPSHQVTQMGQEVILRCVPISNHLYFYWYRQILGQKVEFLVSFYNNEISEKSEIFDDQFSVERPDGSNFTLKIRSTKLEDSAMYFCASSDRAGEETQYFGPGTRLLVL.

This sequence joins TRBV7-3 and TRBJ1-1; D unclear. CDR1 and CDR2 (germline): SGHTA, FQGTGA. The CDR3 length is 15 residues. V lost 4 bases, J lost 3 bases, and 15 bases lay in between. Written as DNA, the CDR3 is TGTGCCAGCAGCTCCCTCCGGAAGGGTCACACTGAAGCTTTCTTT. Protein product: CASSSLRKGHTEAFF.

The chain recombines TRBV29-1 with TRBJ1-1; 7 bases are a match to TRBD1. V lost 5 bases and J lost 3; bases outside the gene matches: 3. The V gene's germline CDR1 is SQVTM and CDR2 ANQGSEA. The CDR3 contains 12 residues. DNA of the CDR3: TGCAGCGTTTTTACAGGGGACACTGAAGCTTTCTTT. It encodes CSVFTGDTEAFF. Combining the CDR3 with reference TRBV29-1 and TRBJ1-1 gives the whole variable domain SAVISQKPSRDICQRGTSLTIQCQVDSQVTMMFWYRQQPGQSLTLIATANQGSEATYESGFVIDKFPISRPNLTFSTLTVSNMSPEDSSIYLCSVFTGDTEAFFGQGTRLTVV.

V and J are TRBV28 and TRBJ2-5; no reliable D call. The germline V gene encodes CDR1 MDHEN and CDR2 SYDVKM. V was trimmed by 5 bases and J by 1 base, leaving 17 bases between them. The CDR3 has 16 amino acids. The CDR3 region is CASSRQAFSPQETQYF. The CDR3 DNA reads TGTGCCAGCAGTCGGCAAGCCTTTTCCCCCCAAGAGACCCAGTACTTC.

The CDR3 nucleotides are TGTGCCAGCGCCAGGGGGGCTAGCGTCACAGATACGCAGTATTTT. Amino acids: CASARGASVTDTQYF. V and J are TRBV9 and TRBJ2-3; perhaps TRBD1 as D (7 bases). The length of the CDR3 is 15 residues. Trimming removed 7 bases from V and 2 bases from J, with 17 bases in between. Germline-derived CDR1 and CDR2 are SGDLS and YYNGEE.

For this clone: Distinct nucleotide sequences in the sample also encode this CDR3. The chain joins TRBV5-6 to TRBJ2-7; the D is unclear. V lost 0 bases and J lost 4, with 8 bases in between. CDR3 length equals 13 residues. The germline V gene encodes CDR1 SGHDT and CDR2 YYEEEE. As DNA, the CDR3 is TGTGCCAGCAGCTTGGGGCCTAATTACGAGCAGTACTTC. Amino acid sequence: CASSLGPNYEQYF.

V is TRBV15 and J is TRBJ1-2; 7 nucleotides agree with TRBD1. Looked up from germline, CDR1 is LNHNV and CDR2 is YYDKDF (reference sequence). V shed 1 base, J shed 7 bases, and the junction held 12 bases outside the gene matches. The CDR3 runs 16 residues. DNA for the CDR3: TGTGCCACCAGCAGAGCCCGGGCCGGGACAGATATTGGCTACACCTTC. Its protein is CATSRARAGTDIGYTF. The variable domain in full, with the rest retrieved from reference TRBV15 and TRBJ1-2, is DAMVIQNPRYQVTQFGKPVTLSCSQTLNHNVMYWYQQKSSQAPKLLFHYYDKDFNNEADTPDNFQSRRPNTSFCFLDIRSPGLGDTAMYLCATSRARAGTDIGYTFGSGTRLTVV.

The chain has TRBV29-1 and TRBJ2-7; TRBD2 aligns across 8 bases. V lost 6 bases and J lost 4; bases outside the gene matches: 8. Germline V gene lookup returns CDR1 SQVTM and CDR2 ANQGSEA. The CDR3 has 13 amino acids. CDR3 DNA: TGCAGCGTAATGAGCGGGAGTACGTACGAGCAGTACTTC. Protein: CSVMSGSTYEQYF.

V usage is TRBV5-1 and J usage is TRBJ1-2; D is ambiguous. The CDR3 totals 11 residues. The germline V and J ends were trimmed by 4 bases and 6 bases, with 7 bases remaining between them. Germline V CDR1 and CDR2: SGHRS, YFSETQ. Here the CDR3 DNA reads TGCGCCAGCAGCCAGGACGATGGCTACACCTTC. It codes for CASSQDDGYTF.